This TCR beta chain was recorded in a study of T cell changes during pregnancy in multiple sclerosis. V shed 0 bases and J shed 8 bases, with 14 bases lying between them. The CDR3 runs 15 residues. Germline loops: CDR1 ENHRY, CDR2 SYGVKD. Produced via immunoSEQ multiplex PCR; TCRdb's table is partial and in-frame only. This sample has some 20,000 clones; roughly nine tenths occur once, and the top ten carry less than 20%. The TCR was taken from a female donor in good health, enrolled as a control in a pregnancy study. The V gene is TRBV10-3, the J gene TRBJ2-1; D might be TRBD2 (5 bases). Sequencing used CD8+ T cells from peripheral blood mononuclear cells, obtained after pregnancy. CDR3 sequence (DNA): TGTGCCATCAGTGAGTCGGGATCAAGCGGTGATGAGCAGTTCTTC. This translates into CAISESGSSGDEQFF.